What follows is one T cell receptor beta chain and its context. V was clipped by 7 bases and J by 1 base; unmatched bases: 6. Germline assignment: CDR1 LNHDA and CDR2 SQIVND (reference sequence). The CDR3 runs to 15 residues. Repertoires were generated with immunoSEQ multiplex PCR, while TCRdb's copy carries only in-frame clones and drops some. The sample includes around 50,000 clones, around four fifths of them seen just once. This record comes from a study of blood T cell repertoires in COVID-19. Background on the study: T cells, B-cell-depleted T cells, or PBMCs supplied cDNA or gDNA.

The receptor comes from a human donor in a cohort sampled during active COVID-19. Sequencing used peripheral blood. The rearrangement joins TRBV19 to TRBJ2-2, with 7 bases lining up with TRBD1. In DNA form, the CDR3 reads TGTGCCAGTAAAAGGACAGGAAAGAACACCGGGGAGCTGTTTTTT. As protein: CASKRTGKNTGELFF.